This TCR beta chain was found in a study of blood T cell repertoires in COVID-19. CDR3 length equals 14 residues. CDR1 is LGHDT, CDR2 YNNKEL, per germline (reference sequence). Trimming took 4 bases from V and 4 from J, leaving 13 bases between them. In the study's own analysis: How many nucleated cells were present was estimated from reference gene primer amplification. Sequencing was performed with immunoSEQ multiplex PCR; in TCRdb, only in-frame clones are kept and a portion is missing. The V and J calls and clone size were taken over from that table, and D and trimming were inferred from the DNA. The sample has 150,000 to 200,000 clones; about 93% are singletons.

The source material was peripheral blood. The TCR was taken from a woman aged 45-65 years with acute or convalescent COVID-19. V is TRBV3-1 (or the pseudogene TRBV3-2) and J is TRBJ1-2; the D is unclear. Written as DNA, the CDR3 is TGTGCCAGCAGCCCTGGGGAGGGTAGCTATGGCTACACCTTC. This encodes CASSPGEGSYGYTF.